One and the same sample provided the 22 T cell receptor beta chains below, sequenced in a study of blood T cell repertoires in COVID-19. Profiled with immunoSEQ multiplex PCR; TCRdb holds only in-frame clones, not every one. The repertoire holds about 300,000 clones, with 85% to 90% as singletons. The sequencing input was PBMCs or T cells enriched from blood (not recorded which). The source is a woman younger than 35 who had recovered from COVID-19.

This chain uses TRBV3-1 (or the pseudogene TRBV3-2) with TRBJ2-1, with 11 nucleotides matching TRBD2. CDR3 length equals 16 residues. Germline CDR1 reads LGHDT; CDR2 reads YNNKEL (reference sequence). After removal of 4 bases from V and 3 bases from J, the junction contained 5 bases not matched to a gene. The CDR3 DNA reads TGTGCCAGCAGCCGCCCAACTAGCGGGGGCTACAATGAGCAGTTCTTC. The encoded protein is CASSRPTSGGYNEQFF.

CDR3 nucleotides: TGTGCCACGGCAGGTAGCGGGGGGGCCAATGAGCAGTTCTTC. Protein product: CATAGSGGANEQFF. The chain has TRBV24-1 and TRBJ2-1; 11 nucleotides line up with TRBD2. Trimming removed 10 bases from V and 6 bases from J; junction bases left unmatched: 7. Germline CDR1 and CDR2: KGHDR and SFDVKD. The CDR3 has 14 residues.

The CDR3 DNA reads as TGTGCCAGCAGCTTACAAGATAACTATGGCTACACCTTC. This gives the protein CASSLQDNYGYTF. This sequence joins TRBV3-1 (or the pseudogene TRBV3-2) and TRBJ1-2; D call uncertain. CDR1 is LGHDT, CDR2 YNNKEL, per germline (reference sequence). CDR3 length: 13 residues. With 5 bases removed from V and 1 base from J, the gap between germline ends came to 8 bases.

This clone has only a few counts. V is TRBV5-1 and J is TRBJ2-1, with D unresolved. The ends were cut back, 0 bases at V and 4 bases at J, with 11 bases in the middle. This CDR3 is 15 amino acids long. From germline, CDR1 is SGHRS and CDR2 YFSETQ. CDR3 sequence: CASSLAGAEYNEQFF. CDR3 DNA sequence: TGCGCCAGCAGCTTGGCCGGCGCGGAGTACAATGAGCAGTTCTTC.

This chain joins TRBV7-9 and TRBJ2-7; 11 bases map to TRBD1. This CDR3 has 15 amino acids. Trimming took 5 bases from V and 3 from J; bases not matched to a gene: 6. The germline CDR1 and CDR2 sequences are SEHNR and FQNEAQ (reference sequence). CDR3 DNA sequence: TGTGCCAGCAGCCAGGGGACAGGGGGGTTCTACGAGCAGTACTTC. Translation gives CASSQGTGGFYEQYF.

This CDR3 reads CASSPAVGALREKLFF. CDR3 nucleotide sequence: TGTGCCAGCAGCCCGGCGGTCGGTGCCCTACGCGAAAAACTGTTTTTT. The V and J genes are TRBV3-1 (or the pseudogene TRBV3-2) and TRBJ1-4; D is unresolved. CDR3 length: 16 amino acids. Germline CDR1 reads LGHDT; CDR2 reads YNNKEL (reference sequence). Between the trimmed V and J ends, which lost 4 bases and 8 bases, there was a span of 20 bases.

The chain is built from TRBV7-9 and TRBJ2-3, with TRBD1 identical over 10 bases. The V and J ends lost 3 bases and 6 bases, in that order; junction bases with no gene match: 12. This CDR3 contains 17 residues. The germline V gene encodes CDR1 SEHNR and CDR2 FQNEAQ (reference sequence). The CDR3 DNA is TGTGCCAGCAGCTTCGTGCCGGGACAGGGGTTTGGGGATACGCAGTATTTT. Translated, it gives CASSFVPGQGFGDTQYF.

Comment on this clone: This specimen includes other DNA sequences encoding the same CDR3. V gene TRBV5-1 combines with J gene TRBJ1-2; 10 bases match TRBD1. This CDR3 comprises 13 residues. Germline V gene sequence: CDR1 SGHRS, CDR2 YFSETQ. Trimming at V came to 4 bases and at J to 7 bases, leaving 4 bases not matched to a gene. CDR3 protein: CASSEGTGVGYTF. The CDR3 nucleotides are TGCGCCAGCAGCGAAGGGACAGGGGTTGGCTACACCTTC. The full variable domain, with the rest looked up from reference TRBV5-1 and TRBJ1-2, is KAGVTQTPRYLIKTRGQQVTLSCSPISGHRSVSWYQQTPGQGLQFLFEYFSETQRNKGNFPGRFSGRQFSNSRSEMNVSTLELGDSALYLCASSEGTGVGYTFGSGTRLTVV.

This clone has a handful of counts. The J gene is TRBJ1-1, the V gene TRBV2; D is undetermined. CDR3 length: 13 residues. Trimming stripped 4 bases from V and 1 base from J, with 7 bases between. Germline CDR1 is SNHLY and CDR2 is FYNNEI. CDR3 protein: CASSVRGNTEAFF. The DNA of the CDR3 is TGTGCCAGCAGTGTGAGAGGGAACACTGAAGCTTTCTTT. The whole variable domain, filled in from reference TRBV2 and TRBJ1-1, reads EPEVTQTPSHQVTQMGQEVILRCVPISNHLYFYWYRQILGQKVEFLVSFYNNEISEKSEIFDDQFSVERPDGSNFTLKIRSTKLEDSAMYFCASSVRGNTEAFFGQGTRLTVV.

The chain joins TRBV12-3 or TRBV12-4 to TRBJ1-1; D may be TRBD1 (5 bases). CDR3 length equals 13 residues. With 7 bases removed from V and 3 bases from J, the gap between germline ends came to 12 bases. This CDR3 reads CASKEGLYTEAFF. Written as DNA, the CDR3 is TGTGCCAGCAAGGAGGGGCTGTACACTGAAGCTTTCTTT.

This chain uses TRBV2 with TRBJ1-5; D unresolved. Germline V gene sequence: CDR1 SNHLY, CDR2 FYNNEI. Trimming stripped 3 bases from V and 2 bases from J, with 8 bases between. The CDR3 totals 14 residues. CDR3 sequence reads: CASSDKSRNQPQHF. Here the CDR3 DNA reads TGTGCCAGCAGTGACAAGAGTCGCAATCAGCCCCAGCATTTT.

The J gene is TRBJ1-1, the V gene TRBV11-2; D remains unclear. The V end lost 5 bases, the J end lost 0 bases, and 19 bases lay between the germline ends. This CDR3 is built from 17 residues. CDR1 and CDR2 from the germline V gene are SGHAT and FQNNGV. This CDR3 is CASSLYTAGGLNTEAFF. The CDR3 DNA reads TGTGCCAGCAGCCTATATACGGCAGGAGGTCTGAACACTGAAGCTTTCTTT.

V and J are TRBV28 and TRBJ2-1; 11 nucleotides agree with TRBD2. After removal of 5 bases from V and 4 bases from J, the junction contained 7 bases not matched to a gene. Germline loops: CDR1 MDHEN, CDR2 SYDVKM. The CDR3 extends over 16 amino acids. The CDR3 loop is CASSRRTSGSYNEQFF. In DNA, the CDR3 is TGTGCCAGCAGTCGCCGTACTAGCGGGAGTTACAATGAGCAGTTCTTC.

V gene TRBV5-1 combines with J gene TRBJ1-2; 10 bases align to TRBD1. This CDR3 is 15 amino acids long. CDR1 is SGHRS and CDR2 is YFSETQ in the germline V gene. J lost 3 bases, V lost 2 bases, and 4 bases had no gene match. The CDR3 coding sequence is TGCGCCAGCAGCTTCAGACAGGGGGCGGACTATGGCTACACCTTC. The encoded protein is CASSFRQGADYGYTF. The variable domain in full, completed from reference TRBV5-1 and TRBJ1-2, reads KAGVTQTPRYLIKTRGQQVTLSCSPISGHRSVSWYQQTPGQGLQFLFEYFSETQRNKGNFPGRFSGRQFSNSRSEMNVSTLELGDSALYLCASSFRQGADYGYTFGSGTRLTVV.

CDR3 sequence (DNA): TGTGCCAGTAGTGTCTCACTAGGTCGTACGCAGTATTTT. It encodes CASSVSLGRTQYF. The chain combines TRBV19 with TRBJ2-3, with a tentative D call TRBD2 (5 bases). Deletions cut 5 bases from V and 8 bases from J, with 14 bases between. The CDR3 sequence is 13 residues long. Germline-derived CDR1 and CDR2 are LNHDA and SQIVND (reference sequence). The variable domain in full, with the rest retrieved from reference TRBV19 and TRBJ2-3, is DGGITQSPKYLFRKEGQNVTLSCEQNLNHDAMYWYRQDPGQGLRLIYYSQIVNDFQKGDIAEGYSVSREKKESFPLTVTSAQKNPTAFYLCASSVSLGRTQYFGPGTRLTVL.

The genes are TRBV5-4 and TRBJ2-7, with 11 bases lining up with TRBD1. Trimming took 4 bases from V and 4 from J; bases not matched to a gene: 13. Germline CDR1 and CDR2: SGHNT and YYREEE (reference sequence). The CDR3 sequence is 17 residues long. The CDR3 here is CASSRMKGQGVGYEQYF. CDR3 nucleotide sequence: TGTGCCAGCAGCCGCATGAAGGGACAGGGGGTCGGGTACGAGCAGTACTTC.

The rearrangement joins TRBV28 to TRBJ1-3, with D hard to call. V was trimmed by 8 bases and J by 1 base, leaving 12 bases between them. The CDR3 has 14 residues. Germline CDR1 reads MDHEN; CDR2 reads SYDVKM. CDR3 amino acids: CASLHRDSGNTIYF. The CDR3 bases are TGTGCCAGCTTACACCGGGATTCTGGAAACACCATATATTTT.

The chain couples TRBV11-3 to TRBJ2-3; no definite D call. The V gene lost 0 bases and the J gene lost 0 bases, with 7 bases spanning the gap. The CDR3 runs 15 residues. Per germline, CDR1 SGHNT and CDR2 YENEEA. The CDR3 here is CASSLDATSTDTQYF. As DNA, the CDR3 is TGTGCCAGCAGCTTAGATGCTACTAGCACAGATACGCAGTATTTT.

V usage is TRBV5-1 and J usage is TRBJ1-1; possibly TRBD1 for D (5 bases). Germline V lookup: CDR1 SGHRS, CDR2 YFSETQ. The CDR3 loop spans 13 amino acids. V lost 0 bases and J 7 bases, leaving 10 bases between the germline ends. The DNA of the CDR3 is TGCGCCAGCAGCTTGGGACAGCCATATGAAGCTTTCTTT. It yields the protein CASSLGQPYEAFF.

CDR3 protein: CASSGQGLNEKLFF. The DNA of the CDR3 is TGTGCCAGCAGTGGACAGGGCCTTAATGAAAAACTGTTTTTT. J is TRBJ1-4 and V is TRBV28; the match to TRBD1 covers 8 bases. V was clipped by 5 bases and J by 4 bases; unmatched bases: 3. Germline CDR1 and CDR2: MDHEN and SYDVKM. This CDR3 comprises 14 residues.

The rearrangement joins TRBV5-4 to TRBJ2-2; D not certain. The CDR3 extends over 14 amino acids. The V gene's germline CDR1 is SGHNT and CDR2 YYREEE (reference sequence). Trimming left V 1 base short and J 3 bases short, with 7 bases between. The CDR3 here is CASSLIQDTGELFF. CDR3 nucleotide sequence: TGTGCCAGCAGCTTGATTCAGGACACCGGGGAGCTGTTTTTT.

The table lists this clone with a few counts. The genes are TRBV29-1 and TRBJ2-2; perhaps TRBD2 as D (6 bases). The CDR3 consists of 13 residues. V was clipped by 6 bases and J by 0 bases, with 8 bases between them. Germline V gives CDR1 SQVTM, CDR2 ANQGSEA. In DNA form, the CDR3 reads TGCAGCGTAGGACTAACGAACACCGGGGAGCTGTTTTTT. Translating it yields CSVGLTNTGELFF.